This paragraph reports one TCR beta chain. The antigen remains undetermined. This entry comes from a study of siplizumab effects on memory and regulatory T cells. Study outcomes and limitations: An assignable naive or memory phenotype was lacking in roughly 80-96% of proliferating CD4+ or CD8+ clones. Confirmatory evidence of suppressive function in proliferating siplizumab-culture Tregs was not obtained. Naive T cell populations appeared to exhibit greater diversity than memory cells and appeared to be major alloresponse contributors.

Per sample, the assay covered some 10^5 TCR templates. Profiling relied on immunoSEQ multiplex PCR, and the TCRdb table lists in-frame clones only, not all of them. Here the sample spans 100,000 or so clones, 80% to 95% being singletons. Germline trimming cut 6 bases from V and 3 bases from J; bases unmatched to any gene: 7. The germline V gene has CDR1 SNHLY and CDR2 FYNNEI. The CDR3 sequence is 15 residues long. The rearrangement joins TRBV2 to TRBJ2-5; 10 bases are shared with TRBD2. The source of this sequence is a human donor in good health. The sequenced sample consisted of CD4+ T cells sorted from blood. In nucleotides, the CDR3 is TGTGCCAGCAGAGCTACCGGACTAGCGGAAGAGACCCAGTACTTC. This encodes CASRATGLAEETQYF.